This note documents a single T cell receptor beta chain sequence. Data came from immunoSEQ multiplex PCR; TCRdb stores just in-frame clones and leaves some out. The table lists roughly 67,000 clones, more than 70% of them singletons. This sample is drawn from a study of T cell responses to AZD1222 COVID-19 vaccine. CDR1 and CDR2 (germline): SGHNT, YENEEA. Germline trimming cut 5 bases from V and 7 bases from J; bases unmatched to any gene: 6. The CDR3 contains 14 residues. The clonotype comes from an adult in good health. The chain uses TRBV11-3 and TRBJ2-2; TRBD1 aligns across 8 bases. The sample consisted of peripheral blood, taken on day 0 of AZD1222 vaccination. CDR3 sequence reads: CASSLGQGGGELFF. CDR3 nucleotide sequence: TGTGCCAGCAGCCTAGGACAGGGTGGCGGGGAGCTGTTTTTT.